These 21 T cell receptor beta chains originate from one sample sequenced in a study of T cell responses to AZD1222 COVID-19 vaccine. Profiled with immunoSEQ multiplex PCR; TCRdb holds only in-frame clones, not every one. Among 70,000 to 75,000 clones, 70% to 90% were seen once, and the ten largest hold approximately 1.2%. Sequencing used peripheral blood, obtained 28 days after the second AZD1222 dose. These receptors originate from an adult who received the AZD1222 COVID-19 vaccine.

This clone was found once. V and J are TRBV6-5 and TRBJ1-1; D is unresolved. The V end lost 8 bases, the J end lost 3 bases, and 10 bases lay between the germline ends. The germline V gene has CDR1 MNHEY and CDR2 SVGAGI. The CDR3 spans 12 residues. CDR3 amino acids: CASPDGYTEAFF. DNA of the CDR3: TGTGCCAGCCCGGACGGGTACACTGAAGCTTTCTTT.

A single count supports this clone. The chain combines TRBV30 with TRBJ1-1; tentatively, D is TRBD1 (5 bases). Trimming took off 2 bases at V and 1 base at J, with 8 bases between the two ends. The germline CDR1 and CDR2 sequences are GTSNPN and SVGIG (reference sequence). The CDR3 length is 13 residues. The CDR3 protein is CAWSRGQNTEAFF. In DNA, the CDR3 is TGTGCCTGGAGTAGGGGCCAGAACACTGAAGCTTTCTTT. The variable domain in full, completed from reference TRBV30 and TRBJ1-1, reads SQTIHQWPATLVQPVGSPLSLECTVEGTSNPNLYWYRQAAGRGLQLLFYSVGIGQISSEVPQNLSASRPQDRQFILSSKKLLLSDSGFYLCAWSRGQNTEAFFGQGTRLTVV.

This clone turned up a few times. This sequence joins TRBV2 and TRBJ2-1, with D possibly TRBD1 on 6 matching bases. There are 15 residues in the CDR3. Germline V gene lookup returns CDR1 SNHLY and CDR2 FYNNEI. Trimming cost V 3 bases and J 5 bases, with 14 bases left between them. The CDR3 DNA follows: TGTGCCAGCAGTGAGGACAGAGGGGCACACAATGAGCAGTTCTTC. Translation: CASSEDRGAHNEQFF.

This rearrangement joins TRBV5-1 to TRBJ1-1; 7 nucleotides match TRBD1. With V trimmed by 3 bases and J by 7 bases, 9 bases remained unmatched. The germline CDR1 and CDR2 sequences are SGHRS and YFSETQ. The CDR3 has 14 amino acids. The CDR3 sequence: CASSWPGQKGEAFF. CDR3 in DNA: TGCGCCAGCAGCTGGCCGGGACAGAAGGGTGAAGCTTTCTTT.

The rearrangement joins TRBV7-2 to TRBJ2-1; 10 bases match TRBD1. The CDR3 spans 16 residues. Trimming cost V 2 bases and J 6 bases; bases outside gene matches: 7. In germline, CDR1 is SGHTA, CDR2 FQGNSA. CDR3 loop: CASSLLGTGASNEQFF. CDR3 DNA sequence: TGTGCCAGCAGCTTACTTGGGACAGGGGCTAGCAATGAGCAGTTCTTC.

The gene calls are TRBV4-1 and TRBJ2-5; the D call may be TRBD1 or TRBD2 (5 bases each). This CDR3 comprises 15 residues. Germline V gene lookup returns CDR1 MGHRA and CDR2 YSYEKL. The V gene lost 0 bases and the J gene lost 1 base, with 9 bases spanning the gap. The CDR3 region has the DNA TGCGCCAGCAGCCAAGAGGAAGGGACCCAAGAGACCCAGTACTTC. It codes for CASSQEEGTQETQYF.

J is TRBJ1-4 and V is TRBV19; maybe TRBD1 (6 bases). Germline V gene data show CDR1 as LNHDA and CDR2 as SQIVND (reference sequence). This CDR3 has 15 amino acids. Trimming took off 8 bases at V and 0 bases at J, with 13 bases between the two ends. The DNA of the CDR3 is TGTGCCAGTGGGAACAGGGCTGCAACTAATGAAAAACTGTTTTTT. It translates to CASGNRAATNEKLFF.

As DNA, the CDR3 is TGTGCCAGTAGTATGGGGCGGCATACAGGGGGCAAGAGGCAGCCCCAGCATTTT. The encoded protein is CASSMGRHTGGKRQPQHF. This chain joins TRBV19 and TRBJ1-5, with TRBD1 matching 9 bases. The trim removed 3 bases at V and 7 bases at J, leaving 16 bases unmatched. Germline-derived CDR1 and CDR2 are LNHDA and SQIVND (reference sequence). The CDR3 length is 18 residues.

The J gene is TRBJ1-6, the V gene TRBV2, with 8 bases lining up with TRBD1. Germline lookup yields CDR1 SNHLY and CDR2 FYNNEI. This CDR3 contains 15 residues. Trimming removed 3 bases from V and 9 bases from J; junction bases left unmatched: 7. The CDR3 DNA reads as TGTGCCAGCAGTGAGGAAGGACAGGGCTTTTCACCCCTCCACTTT. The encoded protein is CASSEEGQGFSPLHF.

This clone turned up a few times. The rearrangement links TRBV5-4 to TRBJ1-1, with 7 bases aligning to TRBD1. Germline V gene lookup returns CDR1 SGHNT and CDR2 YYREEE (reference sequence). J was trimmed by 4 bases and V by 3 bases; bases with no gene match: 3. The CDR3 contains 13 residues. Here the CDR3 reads CASSSSGGTEAFF. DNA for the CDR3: TGTGCCAGCAGCTCCTCAGGGGGCACTGAAGCTTTCTTT.

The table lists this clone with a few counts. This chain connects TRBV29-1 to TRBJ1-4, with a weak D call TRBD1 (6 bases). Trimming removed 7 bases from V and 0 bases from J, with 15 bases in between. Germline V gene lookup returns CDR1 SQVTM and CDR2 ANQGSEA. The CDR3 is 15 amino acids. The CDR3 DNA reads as TGCAGCGCCGGGGGGCAGGAAACAACTAATGAAAAACTGTTTTTT. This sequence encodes CSAGGQETTNEKLFF.

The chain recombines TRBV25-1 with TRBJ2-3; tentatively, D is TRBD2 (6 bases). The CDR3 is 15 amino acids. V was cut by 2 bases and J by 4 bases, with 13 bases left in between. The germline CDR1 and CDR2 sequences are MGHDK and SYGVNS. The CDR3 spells CASSEQRVYSDTQYF. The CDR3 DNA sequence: TGTGCCAGCAGTGAACAGCGGGTGTACTCAGATACGCAGTATTTT.

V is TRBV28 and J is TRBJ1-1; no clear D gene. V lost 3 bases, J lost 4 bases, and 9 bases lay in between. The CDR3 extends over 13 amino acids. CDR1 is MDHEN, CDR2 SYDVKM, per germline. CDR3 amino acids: CASSFGGSTEAFF. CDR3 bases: TGTGCCAGCAGTTTCGGCGGGAGCACTGAAGCTTTCTTT.

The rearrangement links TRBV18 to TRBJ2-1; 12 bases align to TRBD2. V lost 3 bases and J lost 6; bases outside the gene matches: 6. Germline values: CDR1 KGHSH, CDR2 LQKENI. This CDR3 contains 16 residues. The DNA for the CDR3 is TGTGCCAGCTCACCTACATCTAGCGGGAGGGCCAATGAGCAGTTCTTC. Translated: CASSPTSSGRANEQFF. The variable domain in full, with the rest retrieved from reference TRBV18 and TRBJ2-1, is NAGVMQNPRHLVRRRGQEARLRCSPMKGHSHVYWYRQLPEEGLKFMVYLQKENIIDESGMPKERFSAEFPKEGPSILRIQQVVRGDSAAYFCASSPTSSGRANEQFFGPGTRLTVL.

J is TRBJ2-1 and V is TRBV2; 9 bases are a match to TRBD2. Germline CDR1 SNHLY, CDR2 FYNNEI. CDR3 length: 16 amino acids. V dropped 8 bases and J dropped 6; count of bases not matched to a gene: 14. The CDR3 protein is CASLVPSGNQGNEQFF. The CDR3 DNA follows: TGTGCCAGCCTCGTTCCTAGCGGGAACCAAGGCAATGAGCAGTTCTTC.

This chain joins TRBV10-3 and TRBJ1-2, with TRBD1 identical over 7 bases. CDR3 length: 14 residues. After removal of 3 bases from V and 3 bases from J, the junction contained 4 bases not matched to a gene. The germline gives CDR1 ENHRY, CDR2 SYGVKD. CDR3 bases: TGTGCCATCAGTGACCCCGGGACAGACTATGGCTACACCTTC. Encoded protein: CAISDPGTDYGYTF.

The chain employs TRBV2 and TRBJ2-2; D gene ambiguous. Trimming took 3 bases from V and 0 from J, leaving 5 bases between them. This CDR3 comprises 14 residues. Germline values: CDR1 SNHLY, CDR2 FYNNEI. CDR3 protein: CASSDGTNTGELFF. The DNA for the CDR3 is TGTGCCAGCAGTGACGGAACGAACACCGGGGAGCTGTTTTTT. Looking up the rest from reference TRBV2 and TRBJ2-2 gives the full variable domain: EPEVTQTPSHQVTQMGQEVILRCVPISNHLYFYWYRQILGQKVEFLVSFYNNEISEKSEIFDDQFSVERPDGSNFTLKIRSTKLEDSAMYFCASSDGTNTGELFFGEGSRLTVL.

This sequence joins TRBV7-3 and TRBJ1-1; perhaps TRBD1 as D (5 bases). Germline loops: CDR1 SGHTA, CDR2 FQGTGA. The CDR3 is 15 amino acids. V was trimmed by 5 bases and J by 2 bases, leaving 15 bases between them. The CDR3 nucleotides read TGTGCCAGCAGCCCAAGGCAGGGTGGAAACACTGAAGCTTTCTTT. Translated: CASSPRQGGNTEAFF.

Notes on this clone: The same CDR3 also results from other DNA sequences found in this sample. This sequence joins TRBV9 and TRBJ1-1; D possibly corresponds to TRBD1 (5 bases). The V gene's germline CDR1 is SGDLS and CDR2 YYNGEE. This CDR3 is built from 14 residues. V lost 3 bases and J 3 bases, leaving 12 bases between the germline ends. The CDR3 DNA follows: TGTGCCAGCAGCGCCCTCACAGGAGACACTGAAGCTTTCTTT. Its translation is CASSALTGDTEAFF.

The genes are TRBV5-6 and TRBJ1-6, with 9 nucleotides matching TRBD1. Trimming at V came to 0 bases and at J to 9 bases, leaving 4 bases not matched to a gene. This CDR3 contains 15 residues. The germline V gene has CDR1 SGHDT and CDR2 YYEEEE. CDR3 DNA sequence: TGTGCCAGCAGCTTGGCCGGGACAGGGACTTCACCCCTCCACTTT. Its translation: CASSLAGTGTSPLHF.

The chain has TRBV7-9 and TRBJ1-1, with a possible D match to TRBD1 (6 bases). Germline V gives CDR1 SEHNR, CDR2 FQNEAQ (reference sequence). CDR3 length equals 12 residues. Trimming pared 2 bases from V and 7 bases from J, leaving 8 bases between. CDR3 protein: CASSLRTDEAFF. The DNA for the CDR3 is TGTGCCAGCAGCTTAAGGACAGATGAAGCTTTCTTT.